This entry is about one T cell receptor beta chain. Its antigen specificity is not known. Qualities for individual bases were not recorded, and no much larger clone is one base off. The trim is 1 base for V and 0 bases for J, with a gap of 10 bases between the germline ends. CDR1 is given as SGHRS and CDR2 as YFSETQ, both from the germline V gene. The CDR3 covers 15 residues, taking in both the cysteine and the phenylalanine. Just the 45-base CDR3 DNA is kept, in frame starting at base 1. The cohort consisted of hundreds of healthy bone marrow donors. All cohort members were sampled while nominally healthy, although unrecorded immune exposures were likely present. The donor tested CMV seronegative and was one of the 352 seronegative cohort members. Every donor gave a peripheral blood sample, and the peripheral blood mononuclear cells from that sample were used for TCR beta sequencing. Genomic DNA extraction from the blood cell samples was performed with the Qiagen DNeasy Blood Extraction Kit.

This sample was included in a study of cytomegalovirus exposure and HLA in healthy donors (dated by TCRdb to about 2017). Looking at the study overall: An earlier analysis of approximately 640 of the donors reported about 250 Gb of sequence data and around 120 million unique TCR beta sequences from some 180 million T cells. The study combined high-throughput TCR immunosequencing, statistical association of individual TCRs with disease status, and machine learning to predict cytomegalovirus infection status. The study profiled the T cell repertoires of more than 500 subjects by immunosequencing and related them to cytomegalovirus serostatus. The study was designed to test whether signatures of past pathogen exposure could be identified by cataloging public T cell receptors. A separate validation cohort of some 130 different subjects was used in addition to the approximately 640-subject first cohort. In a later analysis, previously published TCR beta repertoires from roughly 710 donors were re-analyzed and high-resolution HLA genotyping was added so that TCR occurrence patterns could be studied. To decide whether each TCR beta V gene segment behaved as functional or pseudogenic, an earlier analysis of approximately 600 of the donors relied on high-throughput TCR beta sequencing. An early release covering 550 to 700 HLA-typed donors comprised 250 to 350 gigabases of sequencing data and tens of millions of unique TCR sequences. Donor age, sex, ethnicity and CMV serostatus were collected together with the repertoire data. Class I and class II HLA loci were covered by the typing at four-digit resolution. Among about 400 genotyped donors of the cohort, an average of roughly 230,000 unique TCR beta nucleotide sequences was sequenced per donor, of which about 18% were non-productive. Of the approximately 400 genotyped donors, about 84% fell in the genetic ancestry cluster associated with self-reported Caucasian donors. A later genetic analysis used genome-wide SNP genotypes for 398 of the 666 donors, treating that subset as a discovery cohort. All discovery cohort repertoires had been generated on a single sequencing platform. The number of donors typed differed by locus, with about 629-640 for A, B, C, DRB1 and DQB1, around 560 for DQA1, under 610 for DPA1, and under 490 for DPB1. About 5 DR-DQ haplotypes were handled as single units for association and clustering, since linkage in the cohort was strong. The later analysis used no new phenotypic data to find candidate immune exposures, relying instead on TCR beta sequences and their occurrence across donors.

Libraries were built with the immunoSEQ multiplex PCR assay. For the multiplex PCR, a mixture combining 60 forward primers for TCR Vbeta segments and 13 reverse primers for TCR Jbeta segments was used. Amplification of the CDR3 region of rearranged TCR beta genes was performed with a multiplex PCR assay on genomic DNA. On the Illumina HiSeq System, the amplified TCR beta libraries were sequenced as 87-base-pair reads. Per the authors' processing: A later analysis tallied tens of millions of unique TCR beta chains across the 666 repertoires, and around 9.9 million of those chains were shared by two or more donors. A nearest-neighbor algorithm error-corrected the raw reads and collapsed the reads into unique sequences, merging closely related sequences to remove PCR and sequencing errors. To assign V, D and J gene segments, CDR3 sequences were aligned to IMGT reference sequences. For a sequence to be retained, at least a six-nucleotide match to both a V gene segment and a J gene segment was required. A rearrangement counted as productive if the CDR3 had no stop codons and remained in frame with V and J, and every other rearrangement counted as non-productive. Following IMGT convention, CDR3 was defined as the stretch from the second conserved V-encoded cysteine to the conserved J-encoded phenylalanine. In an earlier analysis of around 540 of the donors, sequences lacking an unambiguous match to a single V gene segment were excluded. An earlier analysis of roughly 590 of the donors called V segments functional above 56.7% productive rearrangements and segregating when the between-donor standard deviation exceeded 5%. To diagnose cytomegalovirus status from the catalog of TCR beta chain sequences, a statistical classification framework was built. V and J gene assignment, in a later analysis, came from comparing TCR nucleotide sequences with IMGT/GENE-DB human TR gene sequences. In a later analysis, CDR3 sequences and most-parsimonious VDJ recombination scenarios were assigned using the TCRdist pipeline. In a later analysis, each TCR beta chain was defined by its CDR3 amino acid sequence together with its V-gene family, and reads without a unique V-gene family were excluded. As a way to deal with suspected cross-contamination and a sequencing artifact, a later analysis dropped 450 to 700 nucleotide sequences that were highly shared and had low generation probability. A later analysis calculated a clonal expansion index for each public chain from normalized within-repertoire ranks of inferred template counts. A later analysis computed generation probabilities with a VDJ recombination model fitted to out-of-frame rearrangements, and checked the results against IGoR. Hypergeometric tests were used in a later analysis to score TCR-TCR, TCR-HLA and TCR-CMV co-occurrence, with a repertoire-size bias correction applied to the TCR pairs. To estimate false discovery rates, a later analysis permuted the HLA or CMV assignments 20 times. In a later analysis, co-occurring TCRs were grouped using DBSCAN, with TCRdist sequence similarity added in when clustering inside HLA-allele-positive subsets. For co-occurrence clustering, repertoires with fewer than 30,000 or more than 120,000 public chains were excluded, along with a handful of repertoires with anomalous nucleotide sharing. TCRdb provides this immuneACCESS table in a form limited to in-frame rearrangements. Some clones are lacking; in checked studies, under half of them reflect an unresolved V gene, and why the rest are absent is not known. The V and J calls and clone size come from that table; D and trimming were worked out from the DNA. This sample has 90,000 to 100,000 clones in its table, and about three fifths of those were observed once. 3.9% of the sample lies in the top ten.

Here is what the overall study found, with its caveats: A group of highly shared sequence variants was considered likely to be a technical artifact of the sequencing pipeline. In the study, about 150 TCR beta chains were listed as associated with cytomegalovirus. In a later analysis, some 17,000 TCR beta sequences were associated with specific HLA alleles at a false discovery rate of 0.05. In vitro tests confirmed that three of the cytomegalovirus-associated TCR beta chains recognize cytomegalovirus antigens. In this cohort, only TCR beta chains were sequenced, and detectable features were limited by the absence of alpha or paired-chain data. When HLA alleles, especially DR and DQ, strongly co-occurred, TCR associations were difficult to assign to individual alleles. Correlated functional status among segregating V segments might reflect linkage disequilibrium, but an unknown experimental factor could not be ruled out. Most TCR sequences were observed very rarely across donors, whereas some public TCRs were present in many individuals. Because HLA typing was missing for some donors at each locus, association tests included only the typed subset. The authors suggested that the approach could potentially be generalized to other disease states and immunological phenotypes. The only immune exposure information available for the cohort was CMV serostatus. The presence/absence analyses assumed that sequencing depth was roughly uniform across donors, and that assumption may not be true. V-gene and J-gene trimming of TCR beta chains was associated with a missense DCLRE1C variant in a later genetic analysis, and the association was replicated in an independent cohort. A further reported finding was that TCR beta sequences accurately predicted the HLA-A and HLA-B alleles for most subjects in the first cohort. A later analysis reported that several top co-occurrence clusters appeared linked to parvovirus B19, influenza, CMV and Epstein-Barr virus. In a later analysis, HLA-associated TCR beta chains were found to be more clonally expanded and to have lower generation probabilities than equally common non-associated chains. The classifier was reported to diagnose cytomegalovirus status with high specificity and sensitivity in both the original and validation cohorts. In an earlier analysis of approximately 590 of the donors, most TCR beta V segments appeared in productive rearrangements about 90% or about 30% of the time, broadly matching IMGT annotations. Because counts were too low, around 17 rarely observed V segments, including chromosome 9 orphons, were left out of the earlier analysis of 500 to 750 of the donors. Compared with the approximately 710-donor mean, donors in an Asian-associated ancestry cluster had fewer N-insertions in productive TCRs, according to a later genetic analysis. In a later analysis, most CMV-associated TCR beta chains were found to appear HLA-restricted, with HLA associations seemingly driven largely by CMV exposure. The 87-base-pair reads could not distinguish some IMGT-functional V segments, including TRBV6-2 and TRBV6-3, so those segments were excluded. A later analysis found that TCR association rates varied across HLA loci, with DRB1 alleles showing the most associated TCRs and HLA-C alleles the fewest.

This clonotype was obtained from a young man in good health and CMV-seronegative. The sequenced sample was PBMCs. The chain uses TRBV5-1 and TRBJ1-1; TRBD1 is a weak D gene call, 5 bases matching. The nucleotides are TGCGCCAGCAGCTTGTCCAGGGCCTTGAACACTGAAGCTTTCTTT. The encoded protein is CASSLSRALNTEAFF.